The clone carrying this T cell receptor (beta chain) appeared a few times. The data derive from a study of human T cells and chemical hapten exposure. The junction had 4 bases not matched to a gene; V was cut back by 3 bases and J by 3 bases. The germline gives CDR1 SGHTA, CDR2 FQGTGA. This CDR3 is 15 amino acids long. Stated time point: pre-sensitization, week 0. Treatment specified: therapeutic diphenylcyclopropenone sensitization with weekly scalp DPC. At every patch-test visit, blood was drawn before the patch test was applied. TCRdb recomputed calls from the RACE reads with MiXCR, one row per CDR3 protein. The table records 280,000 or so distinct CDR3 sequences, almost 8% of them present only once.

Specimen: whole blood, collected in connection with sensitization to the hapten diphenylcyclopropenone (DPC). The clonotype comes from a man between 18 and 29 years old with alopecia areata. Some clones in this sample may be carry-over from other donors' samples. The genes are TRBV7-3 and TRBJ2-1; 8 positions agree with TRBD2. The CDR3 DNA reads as TGTGCCAGCAGCTTGGGACTAGGCGACTACAATGAGCAGTTCTTC. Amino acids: CASSLGLGDYNEQFF.